This TCR beta chain was recovered during a study of response to subunit inactivated influenza vaccine. Germline loops: CDR1 SQVTM, CDR2 ANQGSEA. The CDR3 contains 18 residues. J lost 8 bases, V lost 6 bases, and 20 bases had no gene match. This clonotype came up many times. MiXCR was run by TCRdb on the RT-PCR reads, yielding one entry per CDR3 protein. The data show 600,000 to 850,000 distinct CDR3 sequences, with approximately 15% seen just once and approximately 7.6% held by the top ten. The receptor was derived from a man aged 45 to 65 who received an inactivated influenza vaccine. The sequenced sample was PBMCs from blood, obtained about 14 days before vaccination. The rearrangement uses TRBV29-1 and TRBJ2-1; the match to TRBD2 covers 12 bases. The CDR3 nucleotides are TGCAGCGTGCAAACCGGGACTAGCGGGCCCGAGTTTTTTGATGAGCAGTTCTTC. Translated: CSVQTGTSGPEFFDEQFF.